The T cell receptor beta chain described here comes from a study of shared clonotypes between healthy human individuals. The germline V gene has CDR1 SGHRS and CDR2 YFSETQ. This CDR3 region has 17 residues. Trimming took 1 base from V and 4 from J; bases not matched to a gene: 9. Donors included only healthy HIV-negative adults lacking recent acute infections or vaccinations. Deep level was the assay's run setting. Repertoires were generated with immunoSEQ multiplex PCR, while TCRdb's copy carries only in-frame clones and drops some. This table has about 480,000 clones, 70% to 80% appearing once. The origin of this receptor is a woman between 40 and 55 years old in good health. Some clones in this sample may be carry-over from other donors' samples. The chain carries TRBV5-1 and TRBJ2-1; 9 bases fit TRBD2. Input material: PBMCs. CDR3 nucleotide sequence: TGCGCCAGCAGCTTGATGTCTAGCGGGACCCAATACAATGAGCAGTTCTTC. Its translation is CASSLMSSGTQYNEQFF.